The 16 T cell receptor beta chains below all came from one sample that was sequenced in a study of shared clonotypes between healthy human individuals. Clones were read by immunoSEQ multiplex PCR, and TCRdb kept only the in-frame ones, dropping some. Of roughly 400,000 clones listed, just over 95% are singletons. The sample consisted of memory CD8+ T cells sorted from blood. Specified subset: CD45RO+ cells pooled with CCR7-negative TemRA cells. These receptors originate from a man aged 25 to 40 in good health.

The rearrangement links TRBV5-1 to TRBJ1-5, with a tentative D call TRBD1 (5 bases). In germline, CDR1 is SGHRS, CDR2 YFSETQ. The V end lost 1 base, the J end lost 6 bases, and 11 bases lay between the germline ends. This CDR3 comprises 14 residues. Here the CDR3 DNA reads TGCGCCAGCAGCTTGTCAGGGCAGGGTCAGCCCCAGCATTTT. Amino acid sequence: CASSLSGQGQPQHF. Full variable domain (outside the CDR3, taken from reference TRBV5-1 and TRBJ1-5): KAGVTQTPRYLIKTRGQQVTLSCSPISGHRSVSWYQQTPGQGLQFLFEYFSETQRNKGNFPGRFSGRQFSNSRSEMNVSTLELGDSALYLCASSLSGQGQPQHFGDGTRLSIL.

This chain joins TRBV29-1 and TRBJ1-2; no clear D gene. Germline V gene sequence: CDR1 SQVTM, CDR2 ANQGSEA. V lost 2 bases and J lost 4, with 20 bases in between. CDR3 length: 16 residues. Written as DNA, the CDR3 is TGCAGCGTTGAATGGGCCTTGCTCGGAGTTAGCTATGGCTACACCTTC. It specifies CSVEWALLGVSYGYTF.

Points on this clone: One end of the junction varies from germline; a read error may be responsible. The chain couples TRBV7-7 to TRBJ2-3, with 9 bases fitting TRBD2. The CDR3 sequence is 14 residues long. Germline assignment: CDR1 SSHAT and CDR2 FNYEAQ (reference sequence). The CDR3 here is CASSFSGGTDTQYF. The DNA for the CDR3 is TGTGCTAGCAGCTTTAGCGGGGGAACAGATACGCAGTATTTT.

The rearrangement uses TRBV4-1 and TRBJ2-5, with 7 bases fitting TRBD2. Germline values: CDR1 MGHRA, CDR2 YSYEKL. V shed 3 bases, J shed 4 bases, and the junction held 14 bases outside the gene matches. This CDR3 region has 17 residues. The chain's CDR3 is CASSQGSWREQGETQYF. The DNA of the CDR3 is TGCGCCAGCAGCCAGGGGAGCTGGCGGGAGCAGGGAGAGACCCAGTACTTC.

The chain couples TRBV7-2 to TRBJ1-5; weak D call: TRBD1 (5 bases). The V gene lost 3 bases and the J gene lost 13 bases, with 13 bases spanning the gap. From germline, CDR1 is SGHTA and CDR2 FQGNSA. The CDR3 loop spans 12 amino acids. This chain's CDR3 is CASSFTDRIQHF. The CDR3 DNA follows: TGTGCCAGCAGCTTTACCGACAGAATTCAGCATTTT.

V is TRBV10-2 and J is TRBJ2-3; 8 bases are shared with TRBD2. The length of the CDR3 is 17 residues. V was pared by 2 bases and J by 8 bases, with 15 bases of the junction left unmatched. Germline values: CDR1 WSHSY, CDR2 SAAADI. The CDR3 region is CASSESRLGTLAGTQYF. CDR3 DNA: TGCGCCAGCAGTGAGAGTAGACTAGGGACCCTAGCGGGTACGCAGTATTTT.

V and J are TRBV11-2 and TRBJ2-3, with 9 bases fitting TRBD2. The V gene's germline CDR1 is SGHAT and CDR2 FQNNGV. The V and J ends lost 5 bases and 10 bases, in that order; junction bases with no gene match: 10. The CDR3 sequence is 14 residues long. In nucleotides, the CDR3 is TGTGCCAGCAGCCTTAGGACTAGCGACCCCCCGCAGTATTTT. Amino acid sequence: CASSLRTSDPPQYF.

CDR3 bases: TGTGCCTCGACCGTGGGTAATGAAAAACTGTTTTTT. It codes for CASTVGNEKLFF. This chain connects TRBV6-1 to TRBJ1-4; D not certain. Trimming cost V 11 bases and J 4 bases, with 11 bases left between them. This CDR3 spans 12 amino acids. From germline, CDR1 is MNHNS and CDR2 SASEGT.

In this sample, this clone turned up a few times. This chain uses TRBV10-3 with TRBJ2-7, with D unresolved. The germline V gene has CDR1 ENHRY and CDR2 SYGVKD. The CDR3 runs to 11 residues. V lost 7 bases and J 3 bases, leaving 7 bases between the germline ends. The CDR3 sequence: CAITPLYEQYF. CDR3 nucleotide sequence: TGTGCCATCACCCCTCTCTACGAGCAGTACTTC.

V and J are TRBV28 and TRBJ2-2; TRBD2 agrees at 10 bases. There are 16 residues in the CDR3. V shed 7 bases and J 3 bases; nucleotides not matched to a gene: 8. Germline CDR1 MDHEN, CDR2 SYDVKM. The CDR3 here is CASTLRLAGDTGELFF. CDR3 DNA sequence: TGTGCCAGCACCCTACGGCTAGCGGGAGACACCGGGGAGCTGTTTTTT. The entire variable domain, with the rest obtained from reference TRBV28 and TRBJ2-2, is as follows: DVKVTQSSRYLVKRTGEKVFLECVQDMDHENMFWYRQDPGLGLRLIYFSYDVKMKEKGDIPEGYSVSREKKERFSLILESASTNQTSMYLCASTLRLAGDTGELFFGEGSRLTVL.

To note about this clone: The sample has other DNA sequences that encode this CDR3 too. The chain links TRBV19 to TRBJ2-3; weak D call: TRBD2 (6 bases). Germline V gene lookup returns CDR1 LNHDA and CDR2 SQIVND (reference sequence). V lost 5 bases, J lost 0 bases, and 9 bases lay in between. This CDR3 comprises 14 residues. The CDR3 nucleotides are TGTGCCAGTAGTCACAGCGGGAGCACAGATACGCAGTATTTT. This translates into CASSHSGSTDTQYF.

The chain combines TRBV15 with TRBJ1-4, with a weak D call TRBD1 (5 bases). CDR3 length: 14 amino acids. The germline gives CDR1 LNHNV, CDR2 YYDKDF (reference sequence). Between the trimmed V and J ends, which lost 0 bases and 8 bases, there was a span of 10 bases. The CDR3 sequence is CATSRDMGGEKLFF. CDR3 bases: TGTGCCACCAGCAGAGATATGGGGGGAGAAAAACTGTTTTTT.

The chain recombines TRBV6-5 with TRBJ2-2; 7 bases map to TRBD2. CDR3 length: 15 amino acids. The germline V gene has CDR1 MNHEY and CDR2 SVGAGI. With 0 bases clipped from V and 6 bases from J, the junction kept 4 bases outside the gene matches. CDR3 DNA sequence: TGTGCCAGCAGTTACTCGAGCGGGGACGCCGGGGAGCTGTTTTTT. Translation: CASSYSSGDAGELFF.

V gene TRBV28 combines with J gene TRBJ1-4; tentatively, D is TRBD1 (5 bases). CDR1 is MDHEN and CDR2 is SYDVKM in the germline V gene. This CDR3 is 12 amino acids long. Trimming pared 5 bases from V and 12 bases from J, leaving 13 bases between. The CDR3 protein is CASSNDSLQLFF. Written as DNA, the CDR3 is TGTGCCAGCAGTAATGACAGTTTACAACTGTTTTTT.

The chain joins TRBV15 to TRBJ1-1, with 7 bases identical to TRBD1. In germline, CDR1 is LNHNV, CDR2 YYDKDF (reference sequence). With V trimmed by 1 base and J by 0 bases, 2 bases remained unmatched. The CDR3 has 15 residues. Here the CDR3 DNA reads TGTGCCACCAGCAGAGGGACAGGAATGAACACTGAAGCTTTCTTT. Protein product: CATSRGTGMNTEAFF.

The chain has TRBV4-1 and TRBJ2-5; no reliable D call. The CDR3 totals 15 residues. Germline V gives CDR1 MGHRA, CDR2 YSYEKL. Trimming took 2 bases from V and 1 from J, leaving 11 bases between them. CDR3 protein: CASSQHVVVQETQYF. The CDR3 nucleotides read TGCGCCAGCAGCCAACATGTTGTCGTCCAAGAGACCCAGTACTTC.